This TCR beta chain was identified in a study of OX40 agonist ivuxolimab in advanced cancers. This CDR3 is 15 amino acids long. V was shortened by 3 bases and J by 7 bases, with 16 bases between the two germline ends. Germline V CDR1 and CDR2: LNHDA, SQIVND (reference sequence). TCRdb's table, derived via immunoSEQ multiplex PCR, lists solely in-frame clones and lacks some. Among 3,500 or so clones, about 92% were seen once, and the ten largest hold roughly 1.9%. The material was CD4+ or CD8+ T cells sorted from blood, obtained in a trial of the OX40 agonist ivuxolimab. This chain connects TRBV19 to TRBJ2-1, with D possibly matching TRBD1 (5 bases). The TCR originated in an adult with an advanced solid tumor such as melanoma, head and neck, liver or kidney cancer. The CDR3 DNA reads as TGTGCCAGTAGTATGCGTGGGGCAGGAGAGAATGAGCAGTTCTTC. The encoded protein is CASSMRGAGENEQFF.